The 27 T cell receptor beta chains below all came from one sample that was sequenced in a study of cytomegalovirus exposure and HLA in healthy donors. Primers for the PCR totalled 60 Vbeta and 13 Jbeta. Generated by immunoSEQ multiplex PCR, the TCRdb table keeps only in-frame clones and is missing some. The data contain some 120,000 clones, around 73% of them singletons. What was sequenced was PBMCs. Receptor source: a middle-aged woman in good health and CMV-seropositive.

The chain employs TRBV7-9 and TRBJ1-1; D not certain. The germline V gene has CDR1 SEHNR and CDR2 FQNEAQ (reference sequence). V was pared by 8 bases and J by 5 bases, with 18 bases between. CDR3 length: 14 amino acids. CDR3 residues: CASGKEASRTEAFF. The CDR3 coding sequence is TGTGCCAGCGGGAAGGAGGCTTCTCGAACTGAAGCTTTCTTT.

V gene TRBV7-9 combines with J gene TRBJ2-2; 7 bases are a match to TRBD2. Per the germline V gene, CDR1 is SEHNR and CDR2 is FQNEAQ (reference sequence). With 5 bases clipped from V and 7 bases from J, the junction kept 4 bases outside the gene matches. The CDR3 is 13 residues long. For the CDR3, the DNA is TGTGCCAGCAGCCAGCGGGGTAGCGGGGAGCTGTTTTTT. Translated, it gives CASSQRGSGELFF.

The chain joins TRBV11-1 to TRBJ1-1, with 7 bases that match TRBD1. Unmatched junction bases numbered 14, after V lost 5 bases and J lost 5 bases. This CDR3 has 16 amino acids. In germline, CDR1 is SGHAT, CDR2 FQDESV (reference sequence). The CDR3, as DNA: TGTGCCAGCAGCCTAGTGGCATTGACAGGGAGGACTGAAGCTTTCTTT. Translating it yields CASSLVALTGRTEAFF.

This chain links TRBV13 with TRBJ1-2, with 7 bases matching TRBD1. The junction had 11 bases not matched to a gene; V was cut back by 5 bases and J by 2 bases. The germline V gene encodes CDR1 PRHDT and CDR2 FYEKMQ (reference sequence). This CDR3 comprises 16 residues. CDR3 in amino acids: CASSRSRGQWNYGYTF. CDR3 in DNA: TGTGCCAGCAGCAGATCCCGGGGACAGTGGAACTATGGCTACACCTTC.

This clone was detected only a few times. This chain links TRBV7-2 with TRBJ1-1, with 9 bases that match TRBD1. Germline CDR1 reads SGHTA; CDR2 reads FQGNSA. This CDR3 comprises 18 residues. V lost 1 base to trimming and J lost 1 base; unmatched junction nucleotides: 10. CDR3 in amino acids: CASSLVGMDRGWNTEAFF. The CDR3 region has the DNA TGTGCCAGCAGCTTAGTGGGTATGGACAGGGGATGGAACACTGAAGCTTTCTTT.

V gene TRBV2 combines with J gene TRBJ1-1, with 11 nucleotides matching TRBD1. Germline V gene sequence: CDR1 SNHLY, CDR2 FYNNEI. The CDR3 has 19 amino acids. The V segment lost 1 base and the J segment 3 bases; nucleotides outside the gene matches: 13. The CDR3 DNA reads TGTGCCAGCAGTGAAGAGGTCTGGGGACAGGGGGATTTGGACACTGAAGCTTTCTTT. Translation gives CASSEEVWGQGDLDTEAFF.

The genes are TRBV7-8 and TRBJ2-3, with D perhaps matching TRBD2 (7 bases). The CDR3 sequence is 15 residues long. The V end was cut by 3 bases, the J end by 3 bases, with 13 bases between. The V gene's germline CDR1 is SGHVS and CDR2 FQNEAQ. The CDR3 region has the DNA TGTGCCAGCAGCTTGGAGGGGGGGCTAACAGATACGCAGTATTTT. Its translation is CASSLEGGLTDTQYF.

This clone was detected once. The chain couples TRBV7-9 to TRBJ2-5; 8 bases are a match to TRBD1. Germline lookup yields CDR1 SEHNR and CDR2 FQNEAQ (reference sequence). CDR3 size: 14 residues. J was trimmed by 4 bases and V by 2 bases; bases with no gene match: 3. The CDR3 DNA is TGTGCCAGCAGCTTAAGCCAGGGGGCAGAGACCCAGTACTTC. Translating gives CASSLSQGAETQYF.

The chain links TRBV19 to TRBJ1-2; D ambiguous. Germline V gene data show CDR1 as LNHDA and CDR2 as SQIVND (reference sequence). The V end lost 4 bases, the J end lost 6 bases, and 18 bases lay between the germline ends. The CDR3 loop spans 15 amino acids. The CDR3 reads CASSSSLTPPNGYTF. The CDR3 DNA is TGTGCCAGTAGTAGCTCCTTGACACCGCCAAATGGCTACACCTTC.

This clone has only one observation. The genes are TRBV15 and TRBJ1-2; perhaps TRBD1 as D (5 bases). The CDR3 totals 15 residues. V dropped 0 bases and J dropped 4 bases, with 12 bases sitting between them. Germline CDR1 LNHNV, CDR2 YYDKDF (reference sequence). The CDR3 DNA sequence: TGTGCCACCAGCAGAGATTCCCGGGGGTCCTATGGCTACACCTTC. This gives the protein CATSRDSRGSYGYTF.

V gene TRBV2 combines with J gene TRBJ2-1; D not certain. Germline V CDR1 and CDR2: SNHLY, FYNNEI. The ends were cut back, 4 bases at V and 8 bases at J, with 6 bases in the middle. The CDR3 totals 11 residues. The CDR3 reads CASSVFDEQFF. Written as DNA, the CDR3 is TGTGCCAGCAGTGTCTTCGATGAGCAGTTCTTC.

The V and J genes are TRBV7-2 and TRBJ2-3; D is possibly TRBD1 (5 bases). V lost 0 bases to trimming and J lost 3 bases, with 13 bases between them. This CDR3 has 16 amino acids. Germline CDR1 reads SGHTA; CDR2 reads FQGNSA. The CDR3 nucleotides are TGTGCCAGCAGCTTAGCGAACCAGGGATGGACAGATACGCAGTATTTT. This sequence encodes CASSLANQGWTDTQYF.

This clone came up a few times. A read error likely explains this, since a far larger clone differs by one base. Lacking the conserved final phenylalanine or tryptophan, this CDR3 likely reflects a read error. The chain couples TRBV13 to TRBJ2-3; D not resolved. The length of the CDR3 is 15 residues. The V and J ends lost 5 bases and 1 base respectively, with 13 bases between them. From germline, CDR1 is PRHDT and CDR2 FYEKMQ (reference sequence). The CDR3 here is CASSPTLGGTDTQYV. In nucleotides, the CDR3 is TGTGCCAGCAGCCCGACACTGGGTGGCACAGATACGCAGTATGTT.

CDR3 sequence (DNA): TGTGCCAGCAGTTTTTTACGGGGACTCACTGAAGCTTTCTTT. Encoded protein: CASSFLRGLTEAFF. The chain joins TRBV6-5 to TRBJ1-1, with D tentatively TRBD1 (5 bases). The V and J ends lost 4 bases and 4 bases respectively, with 13 bases between them. The CDR3 consists of 14 residues. Germline loops: CDR1 MNHEY, CDR2 SVGAGI.

This chain connects TRBV5-6 to TRBJ1-2, with TRBD1 matching over 10 bases. CDR1 and CDR2 (germline): SGHDT, YYEEEE. After removal of 4 bases from V and 5 bases from J, the junction contained 8 bases not matched to a gene. This CDR3 has 15 amino acids. In DNA, the CDR3 is TGTGCCAGCAGCGGGGGGACAGGGGCGGGATATGGCTACACCTTC. It yields the protein CASSGGTGAGYGYTF.

The chain carries TRBV13 and TRBJ1-2; 10 bases agree with TRBD1. The CDR3 sequence is 14 residues long. With 7 bases clipped from V and 7 bases from J, the junction kept 9 bases outside the gene matches. CDR1 is PRHDT and CDR2 is FYEKMQ in the germline V gene (reference sequence). CDR3 amino acids: CASNGRGTGAGYTF. The CDR3, as DNA: TGTGCCAGCAACGGAAGGGGGACAGGGGCTGGCTACACCTTC.

The rearrangement uses TRBV7-9 and TRBJ2-7; 8 nucleotides agree with TRBD1. The V and J ends lost 1 base and 6 bases, in that order; junction bases with no gene match: 5. The CDR3 spans 14 residues. CDR1 SEHNR and CDR2 FQNEAQ come from the germline V gene (reference sequence). CDR3 residues: CASSLGTGFFEQYF. DNA of the CDR3: TGTGCCAGCAGCTTAGGGACAGGGTTCTTCGAGCAGTACTTC. Variable domain in full (rest from reference TRBV7-9 and TRBJ2-7): DTGVSQNPRHKITKRGQNVTFRCDPISEHNRLYWYRQTLGQGPEFLTYFQNEAQLEKSRLLSDRFSAERPKGSFSTLEIQRTEQGDSAMYLCASSLGTGFFEQYFGPGTRLTVT.

This clone is a singleton in its sample. This chain connects TRBV6-6 to TRBJ1-2; 8 bases line up with TRBD1. The CDR3 has 16 residues. Germline V lookup: CDR1 MNHNY, CDR2 SVGAGI (reference sequence). V shed 0 bases, J shed 4 bases, and the junction held 7 bases outside the gene matches. This CDR3 reads CASSYSGQGGSYGYTF. The CDR3 DNA is TGTGCCAGCAGTTACTCAGGACAGGGAGGAAGCTATGGCTACACCTTC.

The V gene is TRBV4-1, the J gene TRBJ1-3; perhaps TRBD1 as D (5 bases). V was clipped by 1 base and J by 0 bases, with 16 bases between them. This CDR3 has 18 amino acids. The germline V gene encodes CDR1 MGHRA and CDR2 YSYEKL. The CDR3 loop is CASSQATSTGFSGNTIYF. The CDR3, as DNA: TGCGCCAGCAGCCAAGCCACCTCAACAGGATTCTCTGGAAACACCATATATTTT.

This clone was seen only a few times. This chain uses TRBV7-6 with TRBJ2-7, with D possibly matching TRBD1 (5 bases). The CDR3 contains 13 residues. The germline V and J ends were trimmed by 6 bases and 5 bases, with 14 bases remaining between them. The germline CDR1 and CDR2 sequences are SGHVS and FNYEAQ. In DNA, the CDR3 is TGTGCCAGCAGATCGAGCCAGGGCCACGAGCAGTACTTC. Its translation is CASRSSQGHEQYF. Full variable domain (missing parts from reference TRBV7-6 and TRBJ2-7): GAGVSQSPRYKVTKRGQDVALRCDPISGHVSLYWYRQALGQGPEFLTYFNYEAQQDKSGLPNDRFSAERPEGSISTLTIQRTEQRDSAMYRCASRSSQGHEQYFGPGTRLTVT.

DNA of the CDR3: TGCAGTGCCGAACATCAAGAGACCCAGTACTTC. It translates to CSAEHQETQYF. This chain joins TRBV20-1 and TRBJ2-5; unclear D gene. The length of the CDR3 is 11 residues. Looked up from germline, CDR1 is DFQATT and CDR2 is SNEGSKA (reference sequence). Trimming pared 6 bases from V and 2 bases from J, leaving 7 bases between.

The J gene is TRBJ1-3, the V gene TRBV9; a weak D match, TRBD1 (6 bases). This CDR3 is 15 amino acids long. V lost 2 bases, J lost 3 bases, and 12 bases lay in between. CDR1 is SGDLS, CDR2 YYNGEE, per germline. CDR3 sequence: CASSVSGDLGNTIYF. CDR3 nucleotides: TGTGCCAGCAGCGTGTCAGGGGACCTTGGAAACACCATATATTTT.

The rearrangement uses TRBV7-9 and TRBJ1-2; 7 bases fit TRBD1. J lost 8 bases, V lost 5 bases, and 17 bases had no gene match. Looked up from germline, CDR1 is SEHNR and CDR2 is FQNEAQ (reference sequence). The CDR3 has 16 residues. The CDR3 DNA reads as TGTGCCAGCAGCCGAGTTTCGAGACAGGGTCTAGTGGGCTACACCTTC. This codes for CASSRVSRQGLVGYTF. The full variable domain, with the rest looked up from reference TRBV7-9 and TRBJ1-2, is DTGVSQNPRHKITKRGQNVTFRCDPISEHNRLYWYRQTLGQGPEFLTYFQNEAQLEKSRLLSDRFSAERPKGSFSTLEIQRTEQGDSAMYLCASSRVSRQGLVGYTFGSGTRLTVV.

This clone was recorded a few times. The V gene is TRBV7-9, the J gene TRBJ2-7; 11 nucleotides align to TRBD1. The V and J ends lost 5 bases and 6 bases, in that order; junction bases with no gene match: 6. The CDR3 covers 14 residues. Germline CDR1 is SEHNR and CDR2 is FQNEAQ (reference sequence). This CDR3 reads CASSTRTGGGEQYF. The CDR3 DNA follows: TGTGCCAGCAGCACCCGGACAGGGGGCGGCGAGCAGTACTTC.

The chain recombines TRBV5-4 with TRBJ1-2; D is ambiguous. Deletions cut 0 bases from V and 6 bases from J, with 6 bases between. The CDR3 is 12 amino acids. Germline CDR1 and CDR2: SGHNT and YYREEE (reference sequence). CDR3 amino acids: CASSLDSNGYTF. CDR3 nucleotides: TGTGCCAGCAGCTTGGACAGCAATGGCTACACCTTC.

This clone was seen once. The rearrangement links TRBV7-6 to TRBJ1-1, with 8 bases fitting TRBD1. This CDR3 contains 15 residues. The germline CDR1 and CDR2 sequences are SGHVS and FNYEAQ. The junction had 7 bases not matched to a gene; V was cut back by 2 bases and J by 5 bases. CDR3: CASSLFPGQDTEAFF. The CDR3 coding sequence is TGTGCCAGCAGCTTATTTCCGGGACAGGATACTGAAGCTTTCTTT.

The rearrangement links TRBV4-2 to TRBJ2-1; the D gene is possibly TRBD1 (6 bases). Between the trimmed V and J ends, which lost 3 bases and 10 bases, there was a span of 16 bases. Looked up from germline, CDR1 is LGHNA and CDR2 is YNFKEQ. The CDR3 consists of 14 residues. DNA of the CDR3: TGTGCCAGCAGCCACCCCTCCCGAGGGACAGAGCAGTTCTTC. This codes for CASSHPSRGTEQFF.